The 26 T cell receptor beta chains below come from one sample, sequenced in a study of T cells in Graves' hyperthyroidism and ophthalmopathy. Template material for amplifying TCR beta CDR3 regions consisted of RNA transcripts. An initial round of RT-PCR targeting the TCR CDR3 relied on the HTBI primer set. One entry per CDR3 protein, called by TCRdb with MiXCR from the multiplex PCR reads. The table lists 300,000 to 450,000 distinct CDR3 sequences, 15% to 20% of them singletons. The source material was blood. All receptors derive from a man aged 18 to 29 with Graves' ophthalmopathy.

This clonotype came up many times. The gene calls are TRBV20-1 and TRBJ2-3; 11 bases match TRBD1. After removal of 7 bases from V and 1 base from J, the junction contained 16 bases not matched to a gene. The CDR3 runs 18 residues. Germline V gene data show CDR1 as DFQATT and CDR2 as SNEGSKA (reference sequence). The chain's CDR3 is CSVSGQGATLGRTDTQYF. DNA for the CDR3: TGCAGTGTTTCCGGACAGGGGGCTACCCTGGGACGCACAGATACGCAGTATTTT.

In its sample, this clonotype was seen many times. The chain employs TRBV6-1 and TRBJ2-1; 8 bases agree with TRBD2. Germline CDR1 MNHNS, CDR2 SASEGT. The V gene end was trimmed by 8 bases and the J gene end by 7 bases; junction bases not matched to a gene: 7. The CDR3 loop spans 13 amino acids. DNA of the CDR3: TGTGCCAGCCGGTGGGGCGGGGGGAATGAGCAGTTCTTC. This codes for CASRWGGGNEQFF.

This clonotype was detected many times. CDR3: CSANRNMNTEAFF. The DNA for the CDR3 is TGCAGTGCTAACAGGAACATGAACACTGAAGCTTTCTTT. This chain connects TRBV20-1 to TRBJ1-1; weak D call: TRBD1 (5 bases). The V end was cut by 4 bases, the J end by 0 bases, with 9 bases between. Germline-derived CDR1 and CDR2 are DFQATT and SNEGSKA (reference sequence). The CDR3 has 13 amino acids.

Regarding this clonotype: One end of the junction is discordant with germline, which a read error may explain. The V and J genes are TRBV20-1 and TRBJ1-2; perhaps TRBD1 as D (5 bases). Germline loops: CDR1 DFQATT, CDR2 SNEGSKA (reference sequence). The CDR3 is 17 residues long. The CDR3 sequence: CSARDWAGHDLNYDYTF. CDR3 nucleotides: TGCAGTGCTAGAGATTGGGCAGGGCACGACCTGAACTATGACTACACCTTC.

This clonotype was recorded many times. For the CDR3, the DNA is TGTGCCAGCAGTGAAGACAGGGGAGCTGAAGCTTTCTTT. The encoded protein is CASSEDRGAEAFF. V and J are TRBV2 and TRBJ1-1, with 7 bases matching TRBD1. V shed 1 base, J shed 6 bases, and the junction held 2 bases outside the gene matches. The CDR3 totals 13 residues. CDR1 is SNHLY, CDR2 FYNNEI, per germline. Drawing the rest from reference TRBV2 and TRBJ1-1, the complete variable domain is EPEVTQTPSHQVTQMGQEVILRCVPISNHLYFYWYRQILGQKVEFLVSFYNNEISEKSEIFDDQFSVERPDGSNFTLKIRSTKLEDSAMYFCASSEDRGAEAFFGQGTRLTVV.

The sample holds a few counts of this clonotype. This chain uses TRBV10-2 with TRBJ1-2, with 12 bases aligning to TRBD1. Trimming removed 5 bases from V and 1 base from J; junction bases left unmatched: 8. CDR1 and CDR2 from the germline V gene are WSHSY and SAAADI. The CDR3 is 17 amino acids. This CDR3 reads CASSQLGTGGFNYGYTF. Here the CDR3 DNA reads TGCGCCAGCAGTCAGCTCGGGACAGGGGGCTTTAACTATGGCTACACCTTC.

This clonotype was seen at least ten times. The rearrangement joins TRBV9 to TRBJ2-2, with a tentative D call TRBD2 (5 bases). The CDR3 has 13 residues. Germline assignment: CDR1 SGDLS and CDR2 YYNGEE. V was trimmed by 0 bases and J by 5 bases, leaving 5 bases between them. The CDR3 DNA sequence: TGTGCCAGCAGCGTAGGAGGGACCGGGGAGCTGTTTTTT. Its protein is CASSVGGTGELFF.

This clonotype was found many times. The V and J genes are TRBV3-1 and TRBJ2-7; 12 nucleotides match TRBD2. CDR1 is LGHDT, CDR2 YNNKEL, per germline (reference sequence). CDR3 length: 16 residues. V trimming: 3 bases; J trimming: 2 bases; junction bases outside the gene matches: 5. The CDR3 DNA follows: TGTGCCAGCAGCCACGCCGGACTAGCGGGAACCTACGAGCAGTACTTC. It yields the protein CASSHAGLAGTYEQYF.

In its sample, this clonotype was seen a few times. The rearrangement joins TRBV19 to TRBJ2-7; 10 bases are shared with TRBD1. There are 14 residues in the CDR3. Germline trimming cut 3 bases from V and 6 bases from J; bases unmatched to any gene: 5. The germline V gene encodes CDR1 LNHDA and CDR2 SQIVND (reference sequence). The CDR3 bases are TGTGCCAGTAGTATCCGGGACAGGGGAAGCGAGCAGTACTTC. It encodes CASSIRDRGSEQYF.

This clonotype has at least ten counts. The chain couples TRBV7-6 to TRBJ2-5; D call uncertain. The CDR3 is made up of 14 amino acids. Trimming removed 5 bases from V and 0 bases from J, with 10 bases in between. Germline V gene sequence: CDR1 SGHVS, CDR2 FNYEAQ. The CDR3 bases are TGTGCCAGCAGCCACCGGACCAACCAAGAGACCCAGTACTTC. It codes for CASSHRTNQETQYF.

This clonotype has more than one count but fewer than ten. The chain is built from TRBV5-4 and TRBJ1-4; D is uncertain. Germline V gene lookup returns CDR1 SGHNT and CDR2 YYREEE (reference sequence). The CDR3 has 13 residues. V shed 2 bases and J shed 5 bases, with 7 bases lying between them. For the CDR3, the DNA is TGTGCCAGCAGCTTATTGATGAATGAAAAACTGTTTTTT. Translation gives CASSLLMNEKLFF. The complete variable domain, with remaining parts taken from reference TRBV5-4 and TRBJ1-4, reads ETGVTQSPTHLIKTRGQQVTLRCSSQSGHNTVSWYQQALGQGPQFIFQYYREEENGRGNFPPRFSGLQFPNYSSELNVNALELDDSALYLCASSLLMNEKLFFGSGTQLSVL.

This clonotype showed up just a few times. This chain joins TRBV9 and TRBJ2-1; perhaps TRBD2 as D (6 bases). Trimming left V 4 bases short and J 6 bases short, with 17 bases between. This CDR3 region has 15 residues. The V gene's germline CDR1 is SGDLS and CDR2 YYNGEE. CDR3 DNA: TGTGCCAGCAGCCCCATGTTGGGTAGCGGCAATGAGCAGTTCTTC. Translating gives CASSPMLGSGNEQFF.

The rearrangement links TRBV3-1 to TRBJ1-2; unclear D gene. This CDR3 contains 16 residues. Trimming left V 4 bases short and J 8 bases short, with 23 bases between. Germline V gene data show CDR1 as LGHDT and CDR2 as YNNKEL (reference sequence). CDR3 sequence reads: CASSLEVGLAPKGYTF. CDR3 bases: TGTGCCAGCAGCCTTGAGGTCGGTTTAGCCCCTAAGGGCTACACCTTC.

This clonotype appeared a few times. The V call is TRBV5-6, the J call TRBJ2-1; 12 positions match TRBD2. This CDR3 is built from 15 residues. V was pared by 3 bases and J by 8 bases, with 6 bases of the junction left unmatched. Germline-derived CDR1 and CDR2 are SGHDT and YYEEEE. Here the CDR3 reads CASSSLAGGPHEQFF. The CDR3 DNA reads TGTGCCAGCAGCTCTCTAGCGGGGGGGCCGCATGAGCAGTTCTTC. Complete variable domain (other parts from reference TRBV5-6 and TRBJ2-1): DAGVTQSPTHLIKTRGQQVTLRCSPKSGHDTVSWYQQALGQGPQFIFQYYEEEERQRGNFPDRFSGHQFPNYSSELNVNALLLGDSALYLCASSSLAGGPHEQFFGPGTRLTVL.

This clonotype came up a few times. The rearrangement uses TRBV5-6 and TRBJ2-2; 8 bases are a match to TRBD2. CDR3 length: 16 amino acids. Per germline, CDR1 SGHDT and CDR2 YYEEEE. Trimming took 4 bases from V and 4 from J; bases not matched to a gene: 9. The chain's CDR3 is CASSRLGLASTGELFF. The CDR3 DNA is TGTGCCAGCAGCAGACTCGGACTAGCATCCACCGGGGAGCTGTTTTTT.

This sequence joins TRBV7-2 and TRBJ2-2; no clear D gene. The CDR3 sequence is 16 residues long. Germline V gives CDR1 SGHTA, CDR2 FQGNSA. The V gene lost 5 bases and the J gene lost 0 bases, with 13 bases spanning the gap. For the CDR3, the DNA is TGTGCCAGCAGCCACCTTACTTCGGCGAACACCGGGGAGCTGTTTTTT. Protein product: CASSHLTSANTGELFF.

The chain uses TRBV19 and TRBJ1-2; D might be TRBD1 (5 bases). Germline V gives CDR1 LNHDA, CDR2 SQIVND (reference sequence). V was trimmed by 3 bases and J by 6 bases, leaving 20 bases between them. CDR3 length: 16 residues. The DNA of the CDR3 is TGTGCCAGTAGTATGCTCGAGCGGGGCGCGGTTGATGGCTACACCTTC. Translating it yields CASSMLERGAVDGYTF.

This clonotype has at least ten counts. This chain joins TRBV3-1 and TRBJ1-2; D unresolved. V was clipped by 1 base and J by 10 bases, with 16 bases between them. The V gene's germline CDR1 is LGHDT and CDR2 YNNKEL (reference sequence). This CDR3 region has 14 residues. CDR3 DNA sequence: TGTGCCAGCAGCCAAGTAGGACCGGACTTTGACTACACCTTC. It encodes CASSQVGPDFDYTF.

This chain connects TRBV15 to TRBJ1-5, with D tentatively TRBD1 (5 bases). Germline V gene lookup returns CDR1 LNHNV and CDR2 YYDKDF (reference sequence). CDR3 size: 13 residues. Trimming cost V 0 bases and J 6 bases, with 6 bases left between them. Here the CDR3 DNA reads TGTGCCACCAGCAGAGAGGGGGGTCAGCCCCAGCATTTT. Protein product: CATSREGGQPQHF.

This clonotype was observed at least ten times. V is TRBV9 and J is TRBJ2-5; D tentatively reads TRBD1 or TRBD2 (5 bases each). V was clipped by 4 bases and J by 5 bases, with 18 bases between them. The V gene's germline CDR1 is SGDLS and CDR2 YYNGEE. The CDR3 has 15 residues. CDR3 amino acids: CASSPRGPALETQYF. CDR3 sequence (DNA): TGTGCCAGCAGCCCTCGGGGCCCGGCCCTGGAGACCCAGTACTTC.

This clonotype has a handful of counts. CDR3 coding DNA: TGCAGCGTTGATGGAGACAGGCACGCCGGGGAGCTGTTTTTT. Protein sequence: CSVDGDRHAGELFF. The V call is TRBV29-1, the J call TRBJ2-2, with TRBD1 as a possible D gene (6 bases). The ends were cut back, 3 bases at V and 6 bases at J, with 14 bases in the middle. This CDR3 comprises 14 residues. The germline gives CDR1 SQVTM, CDR2 ANQGSEA.

This clonotype has more than one count but fewer than ten. The rearrangement uses TRBV18 and TRBJ2-7, with TRBD1 identical over 7 bases. Germline-derived CDR1 and CDR2 are KGHSH and LQKENI. After removal of 4 bases from V and 3 bases from J, the junction contained 9 bases not matched to a gene. The CDR3 has 15 amino acids. For the CDR3, the DNA is TGTGCCAGCTCACTGACGACGACAGGGTTCTACGAGCAGTACTTC. Encoded protein: CASSLTTTGFYEQYF.

Many counts were recorded for this clonotype. The V call is TRBV10-3, the J call TRBJ1-1; 7 nucleotides align to TRBD1. Germline V gene lookup returns CDR1 ENHRY and CDR2 SYGVKD. The V segment lost 4 bases and the J segment 1 base; nucleotides outside the gene matches: 3. This CDR3 has 14 residues. The CDR3 reads CAISGQGGNTEAFF. The DNA for the CDR3 is TGTGCCATCAGTGGACAGGGAGGGAACACTGAAGCTTTCTTT.

This clonotype was seen repeatedly, ten times or more. This chain connects TRBV2 to TRBJ1-1, with D maybe TRBD1 (5 bases). CDR3 length: 17 amino acids. The germline V gene has CDR1 SNHLY and CDR2 FYNNEI. With 1 base removed from V and 0 bases from J, the gap between germline ends came to 15 bases. In nucleotides, the CDR3 is TGTGCCAGCAGTGAAGTGGGGGGGGGATCCATGAACACTGAAGCTTTCTTT. Translation gives CASSEVGGGSMNTEAFF.

This clonotype was seen a few times. This chain joins TRBV6-1 and TRBJ1-2; D possibly corresponds to TRBD1 (6 bases). The CDR3 consists of 11 residues. V lost 6 bases and J 9 bases, leaving 11 bases between the germline ends. Germline CDR1 MNHNS, CDR2 SASEGT. CDR3 DNA: TGTGCCAGCAGCAACAGGGTTAGCTACACCTTC. It encodes CASSNRVSYTF.

This rearrangement joins TRBV9 to TRBJ2-1; 7 bases align to TRBD2. The CDR3 covers 16 residues. V gave up 4 bases and J gave up 0 bases; unmatched junction bases: 7. The germline V gene has CDR1 SGDLS and CDR2 YYNGEE. CDR3 nucleotide sequence: TGTGCCAGCAGCTTCCATGGCGGGAGCTCCTACAATGAGCAGTTCTTC. Amino acids: CASSFHGGSSYNEQFF.